These 23 T cell receptor beta chains originate from one sample sequenced in a study of blood T cell repertoires in COVID-19. Sequencing was performed with immunoSEQ multiplex PCR; in TCRdb, only in-frame clones are kept and a portion is missing. The sample gives fewer than 300,000 clones, more than 65% of which show up once; 3.1% is in the top ten. Specimen: peripheral blood. The source of these receptors is a woman aged 18-35 years with acute or convalescent COVID-19.

The chain joins TRBV6-1 to TRBJ1-5; no definite D call. V was shortened by 3 bases and J by 4 bases, with 16 bases between the two germline ends. The V gene's germline CDR1 is MNHNS and CDR2 SASEGT. The CDR3 totals 16 residues. CDR3 loop: CASSDGRLVENQPQHF. DNA of the CDR3: TGTGCCAGCAGTGATGGGCGCTTGGTTGAGAATCAGCCCCAGCATTTT.

The table lists this clone with many counts. The rearrangement uses TRBV3-1 (or the pseudogene TRBV3-2) and TRBJ2-7; TRBD2 matches at 7 bases. This CDR3 spans 17 amino acids. Germline CDR1 LGHDT, CDR2 YNNKEL (reference sequence). Trimming removed 0 bases from V and 5 bases from J; junction bases left unmatched: 13. CDR3 nucleotides: TGTGCCAGCAGCCAAGATGGCGGTGGGCTAGCGGTGCACGAGCAGTACTTC. Its protein is CASSQDGGGLAVHEQYF.

The chain links TRBV6-5 to TRBJ1-3; D is unclear. The CDR3 runs to 13 residues. The ends were cut back, 8 bases at V and 0 bases at J, with 8 bases in the middle. Germline CDR1 and CDR2: MNHEY and SVGAGI. In DNA form, the CDR3 reads TGTGCCAGCTCCAAACTCTCTGGAAACACCATATATTTT. It translates to CASSKLSGNTIYF.

This clone was observed a few times. This sequence joins TRBV14 and TRBJ1-1; no definite D call. The CDR3 totals 15 residues. The V end lost 4 bases, the J end lost 1 base, and 13 bases lay between the germline ends. Germline CDR1 reads SGHDN; CDR2 reads FVKESK. In DNA form, the CDR3 reads TGTGCCAGCAGCCCCTCGGCAGCGCCGAACACTGAAGCTTTCTTT. Its translation is CASSPSAAPNTEAFF.

This clone was counted a few times. J is TRBJ1-2 and V is TRBV7-8; no clear D gene. The CDR3 is 14 amino acids. CDR1 and CDR2 (germline): SGHVS, FQNEAQ. The ends were cut back, 1 base at V and 7 bases at J, with 13 bases in the middle. The CDR3 region is CASSLGPRLGGYTF. For the CDR3, the DNA is TGTGCCAGCAGCTTAGGACCGCGGTTAGGTGGCTACACCTTC. The full variable domain, in which reference TRBV7-8 and TRBJ1-2 provide the parts outside the CDR3, is GAGVSQSPRYKVAKRGQDVALRCDPISGHVSLFWYQQALGQGPEFLTYFQNEAQLDKSGLPSDRFFAERPEGSVSTLKIQRTQQEDSAVYLCASSLGPRLGGYTFGSGTRLTVV.

In this sample, this clone turned up once. The chain recombines TRBV6-5 with TRBJ1-6; a weak D match, TRBD1 (5 bases). CDR3 length: 16 amino acids. Germline CDR1 and CDR2: MNHEY and SVGAGI. Between the trimmed V and J ends, which lost 0 bases and 10 bases, there was a span of 16 bases. CDR3: CASSYSGGQGGSPLHF. The CDR3 DNA reads as TGTGCCAGCAGTTACTCTGGTGGGCAGGGAGGATCACCCCTCCACTTT.

The V call is TRBV11-2, the J call TRBJ2-5, with D tentatively TRBD2 (6 bases). V shed 2 bases and J shed 4 bases, with 20 bases lying between them. CDR1 SGHAT and CDR2 FQNNGV come from the germline V gene. The CDR3 runs to 17 residues. CDR3 DNA sequence: TGTGCCAGCAGCTTAAAGCCCCCAGCCGGGAGTACAGAGACCCAGTACTTC. Translation: CASSLKPPAGSTETQYF.

The chain employs TRBV6-5 and TRBJ1-3; D gene unclear. V shed 5 bases and J shed 0 bases, with 11 bases lying between them. Germline V gene lookup returns CDR1 MNHEY and CDR2 SVGAGI. The CDR3 is 15 amino acids. The CDR3 bases are TGTGCCAGCAGTAGCGCGGGGAGCTCTGGAAACACCATATATTTT. Its translation: CASSSAGSSGNTIYF.

The V gene is TRBV29-1, the J gene TRBJ2-3; 8 bases line up with TRBD2. The length of the CDR3 is 15 residues. Germline assignment: CDR1 SQVTM and CDR2 ANQGSEA. J lost 8 bases, V lost 1 base, and 11 bases had no gene match. The CDR3 sequence: CSVEGSASGRGTQYF. In DNA form, the CDR3 reads TGCAGCGTTGAAGGCTCGGCTAGCGGGCGGGGTACGCAGTATTTT.

This clone has only one observation. V usage is TRBV30 and J usage is TRBJ1-6; 7 nucleotides match TRBD1. Germline CDR1 is GTSNPN and CDR2 is SVGIG (reference sequence). The V gene end was trimmed by 7 bases and the J gene end by 7 bases; junction bases not matched to a gene: 10. The CDR3 has 14 residues. In DNA form, the CDR3 reads TGTGCCTACCAAGGGGGCGGGCGAAATTCACCCCTCCACTTT. This translates into CAYQGGGRNSPLHF. Filled out from reference TRBV30 and TRBJ1-6, the complete variable domain reads SQTIHQWPATLVQPVGSPLSLECTVEGTSNPNLYWYRQAAGRGLQLLFYSVGIGQISSEVPQNLSASRPQDRQFILSSKKLLLSDSGFYLCAYQGGGRNSPLHFGNGTRLTVT.

The chain links TRBV28 to TRBJ2-4, with 10 bases that match TRBD1. This CDR3 is built from 14 residues. V lost 5 bases, J lost 6 bases, and 4 bases stayed unmatched. Germline loops: CDR1 MDHEN, CDR2 SYDVKM. CDR3 bases: TGTGCCAGCAGTCGGACAGGGGGGGGAAACATTCAGTACTTC. Its protein is CASSRTGGGNIQYF.

V usage is TRBV7-8 and J usage is TRBJ1-1, with D maybe TRBD1 (6 bases). The CDR3 is 13 amino acids. In germline, CDR1 is SGHVS, CDR2 FQNEAQ. The CDR3 spells CATGQQGNTEAFF. For the CDR3, the DNA is TGTGCGACCGGGCAACAGGGCAACACTGAAGCTTTCTTT. The full variable domain, its missing parts supplied by reference TRBV7-8 and TRBJ1-1, is GAGVSQSPRYKVAKRGQDVALRCDPISGHVSLFWYQQALGQGPEFLTYFQNEAQLDKSGLPSDRFFAERPEGSVSTLKIQRTQQEDSAVYLCATGQQGNTEAFFGQGTRLTVV.

This clone appeared once. CDR3 protein: CASSSPGLYGYTF. The CDR3 DNA reads as TGTGCCAGCAGTTCGCCTGGCCTCTATGGCTACACCTTC. The rearrangement uses TRBV6-2 or TRBV6-3 and TRBJ1-2, with D uncertain. This CDR3 comprises 13 residues. Germline V CDR1 and CDR2: MNHEY, SVGEGT. Trimming cost V 4 bases and J 4 bases, with 10 bases left between them.

This clone has only one observation. The V and J genes are TRBV29-1 and TRBJ2-2; D perhaps matches TRBD2 (6 bases). CDR1 is SQVTM, CDR2 ANQGSEA, per germline. CDR3 length: 14 residues. The V gene lost 7 bases and the J gene lost 0 bases, with 12 bases spanning the gap. The CDR3 protein is CSATGTANTGELFF. Written as DNA, the CDR3 is TGCAGCGCGACCGGGACTGCGAACACCGGGGAGCTGTTTTTT.

The V call is TRBV6-6, the J call TRBJ1-4; the match to TRBD1 covers 7 bases. Germline assignment: CDR1 MNHNY and CDR2 SVGAGI (reference sequence). The V segment lost 2 bases and the J segment 13 bases; nucleotides outside the gene matches: 4. The CDR3 contains 12 residues. In DNA form, the CDR3 reads TGTGCCAGCAGTTACACAGGGGCGGCACTGTTTTTT. It yields the protein CASSYTGAALFF.

This CDR3 reads CASSPKEPLLNTEAFF. As DNA, the CDR3 is TGTGCCAGCAGCCCCAAAGAGCCACTCCTGAACACTGAAGCTTTCTTT. The J gene is TRBJ1-1, the V gene TRBV14; D gene uncertain. Germline V gives CDR1 SGHDN, CDR2 FVKESK. The CDR3 runs 16 residues. Trimming took off 4 bases at V and 0 bases at J, with 15 bases between the two ends.

This clone was counted only a few times. This chain links TRBV29-1 with TRBJ2-2; TRBD2 might be the D (6 bases). Trimming took 4 bases from V and 6 from J, leaving 12 bases between them. Germline assignment: CDR1 SQVTM and CDR2 ANQGSEA. This CDR3 spans 13 amino acids. Here the CDR3 DNA reads TGCAGCGTTGGGGTCGGGAGCGCCGGGGAGCTGTTTTTT. It codes for CSVGVGSAGELFF.

The chain recombines TRBV30 with TRBJ1-2; 10 nucleotides agree with TRBD1. The CDR3 is 16 residues long. Germline V gene sequence: CDR1 GTSNPN, CDR2 SVGIG (reference sequence). After removal of 0 bases from V and 6 bases from J, the junction contained 10 bases not matched to a gene. As DNA, the CDR3 is TGTGCCTGGAGTGTACGACGGGGACAGGGGAACCATGGCTACACCTTC. It codes for CAWSVRRGQGNHGYTF.

The V gene is TRBV12-3 or TRBV12-4, the J gene TRBJ2-2; D call uncertain. V was cut by 4 bases and J by 3 bases, with 6 bases left in between. There are 13 residues in the CDR3. CDR3 protein: CASSYEHTGELFF. In DNA, the CDR3 is TGTGCCAGCAGTTATGAGCACACCGGGGAGCTGTTTTTT.

The rearrangement uses TRBV19 and TRBJ2-1; D might be TRBD1 (5 bases). V dropped 1 base and J dropped 4 bases, with 8 bases sitting between them. From germline, CDR1 is LNHDA and CDR2 SQIVND (reference sequence). The CDR3 is made up of 14 amino acids. This CDR3 is CASSIAGLYNEQFF. The CDR3 DNA follows: TGTGCCAGTAGTATAGCAGGGTTATACAATGAGCAGTTCTTC. The entire variable domain, with the rest obtained from reference TRBV19 and TRBJ2-1, is as follows: DGGITQSPKYLFRKEGQNVTLSCEQNLNHDAMYWYRQDPGQGLRLIYYSQIVNDFQKGDIAEGYSVSREKKESFPLTVTSAQKNPTAFYLCASSIAGLYNEQFFGPGTRLTVL.

This chain joins TRBV10-3 and TRBJ1-3; D unclear. The CDR3 totals 15 residues. Trimming removed 2 bases from V and 0 bases from J, with 8 bases in between. In germline, CDR1 is ENHRY, CDR2 SYGVKD. The CDR3 protein is CAISEGPISGNTIYF. CDR3 nucleotides: TGTGCCATCAGTGAGGGGCCGATCTCTGGAAACACCATATATTTT.

This chain joins TRBV14 and TRBJ1-6; possibly TRBD1 for D (5 bases). The V end was cut by 4 bases, the J end by 6 bases, with 10 bases between. From germline, CDR1 is SGHDN and CDR2 FVKESK. This CDR3 comprises 14 residues. CDR3 bases: TGTGCCAGCAGCCTTCGGACACCTAATTCACCCCTCCACTTT. Amino acid sequence: CASSLRTPNSPLHF.

The chain couples TRBV11-2 to TRBJ2-4; 7 bases are shared with TRBD2. The V gene end was trimmed by 1 base and the J gene end by 3 bases; junction bases not matched to a gene: 9. The CDR3 consists of 17 residues. CDR1 SGHAT and CDR2 FQNNGV come from the germline V gene. In DNA, the CDR3 is TGTGCCAGCAGCTTAGTCGGCGGGAGTGTAGTCAAAAACATTCAGTACTTC. Its protein product is CASSLVGGSVVKNIQYF. The variable domain in full, completed from reference TRBV11-2 and TRBJ2-4, reads EAGVAQSPRYKIIEKRQSVAFWCNPISGHATLYWYQQILGQGPKLLIQFQNNGVVDDSQLPKDRFSAERLKGVDSTLKIQPAKLEDSAVYLCASSLVGGSVVKNIQYFGAGTRLSVL.